The source of this T cell receptor (beta chain) is a study of T cell responses to AZD1222 COVID-19 vaccine. Findings and limits, study-wide: Donors were mostly white British, more females; clonal diversity possibly underestimated.

Germline trimming cut 6 bases from V and 1 base from J; bases unmatched to any gene: 4. Germline V CDR1 and CDR2: LGHDT, YNNKEL (reference sequence). The CDR3 extends over 14 amino acids. Some clones are missing from TCRdb's copy, which holds only in-frame ones; the method was immunoSEQ multiplex PCR. The data contain approximately 120,000 clones, nearly 90% of them singletons. In the case of this clone: Antigen unknown.

The receptor was isolated from an adult in good health. The chain links TRBV3-1 (or the pseudogene TRBV3-2) to TRBJ1-1, with TRBD1 matching 8 bases. The sample consisted of peripheral blood, taken on day 0 of AZD1222 vaccination. The CDR3 bases are TGTGCCAGCAGGCGCGGACAGGGGAACACTGAAGCTTTCTTT. As protein: CASRRGQGNTEAFF.